What follows describes a single T cell receptor (beta chain). The antigen is undetermined. Only in-frame clones appear in the TCRdb table, and some are missing; sequencing was by immunoSEQ multiplex PCR. This sample carries millions of clones, roughly 92% of them seen once, and the ten largest clones take 0.14%. Every donor was a Caucasian adult from Nashville, Tennessee. The V gene's germline CDR1 is MDHEN and CDR2 SYDVKM. The ends were cut back, 3 bases at V and 2 bases at J, with 13 bases in the middle. The CDR3 is 15 residues long. This sample stems from a study of shared clonotypes between healthy human individuals. Study summary: Each donor's CD8 memory used one plate, CD8 naive two, each CD4 subset three.

Broader study findings: About 5% of naive CD4 clonotypes were shared across several donors. Compared with memory subsets, naive subsets generally had larger estimated richness.

Material for sequencing was naive CD4+ T cells sorted from blood. Subset here: CD45RA+ positively selected. V usage is TRBV28 and J usage is TRBJ1-2, with D possibly being TRBD1 (5 bases). The sequence was collected from a man younger than 35 in good health. CDR3 nucleotides: TGTGCCAGCAGTTTGGGGGGGAGCAACAACTATGGCTACACCTTC. Translating gives CASSLGGSNNYGYTF.